This T cell receptor beta chain was observed in a study of type 1 and type 2 diabetes patients. Genomic DNA was the PCR template. Multiplex PCR with 30 forward and 13 reverse primers amplified the TCR beta CDR3. TCRdb re-called the multiplex PCR reads with MiXCR, one entry per CDR3 protein. The sample lists 250,000 or so distinct CDR3 sequences, around 50% seen once, with roughly 13% in the top ten. This clonotype has just a few counts. The target antigen is unknown. Study-level findings and limits: V and J gene usage correlated at around 0.97 between type 2 diabetes and control samples. Age and gender were not matched between study groups, possibly biasing interpretation.

CDR3 length: 13 amino acids. Trimming shortened V by 2 bases and J by 8 bases, and 12 bases separated the two germline ends. Diabetic patients met standard criteria for type 1 or type 2 diabetes. The rearrangement links TRBV12-3 or TRBV12-4 to TRBJ1-2; D is perhaps TRBD1 (5 bases). The sample comprised peripheral blood mononuclear cells (PBMCs). This receptor was taken from a man between 18 and 35 years old with type 2 diabetes. The DNA of the CDR3 is TGTGCCAGCAGTTTAAGGGGTTCTGGAGGCTACACCTTC. Translated: CASSLRGSGGYTF.